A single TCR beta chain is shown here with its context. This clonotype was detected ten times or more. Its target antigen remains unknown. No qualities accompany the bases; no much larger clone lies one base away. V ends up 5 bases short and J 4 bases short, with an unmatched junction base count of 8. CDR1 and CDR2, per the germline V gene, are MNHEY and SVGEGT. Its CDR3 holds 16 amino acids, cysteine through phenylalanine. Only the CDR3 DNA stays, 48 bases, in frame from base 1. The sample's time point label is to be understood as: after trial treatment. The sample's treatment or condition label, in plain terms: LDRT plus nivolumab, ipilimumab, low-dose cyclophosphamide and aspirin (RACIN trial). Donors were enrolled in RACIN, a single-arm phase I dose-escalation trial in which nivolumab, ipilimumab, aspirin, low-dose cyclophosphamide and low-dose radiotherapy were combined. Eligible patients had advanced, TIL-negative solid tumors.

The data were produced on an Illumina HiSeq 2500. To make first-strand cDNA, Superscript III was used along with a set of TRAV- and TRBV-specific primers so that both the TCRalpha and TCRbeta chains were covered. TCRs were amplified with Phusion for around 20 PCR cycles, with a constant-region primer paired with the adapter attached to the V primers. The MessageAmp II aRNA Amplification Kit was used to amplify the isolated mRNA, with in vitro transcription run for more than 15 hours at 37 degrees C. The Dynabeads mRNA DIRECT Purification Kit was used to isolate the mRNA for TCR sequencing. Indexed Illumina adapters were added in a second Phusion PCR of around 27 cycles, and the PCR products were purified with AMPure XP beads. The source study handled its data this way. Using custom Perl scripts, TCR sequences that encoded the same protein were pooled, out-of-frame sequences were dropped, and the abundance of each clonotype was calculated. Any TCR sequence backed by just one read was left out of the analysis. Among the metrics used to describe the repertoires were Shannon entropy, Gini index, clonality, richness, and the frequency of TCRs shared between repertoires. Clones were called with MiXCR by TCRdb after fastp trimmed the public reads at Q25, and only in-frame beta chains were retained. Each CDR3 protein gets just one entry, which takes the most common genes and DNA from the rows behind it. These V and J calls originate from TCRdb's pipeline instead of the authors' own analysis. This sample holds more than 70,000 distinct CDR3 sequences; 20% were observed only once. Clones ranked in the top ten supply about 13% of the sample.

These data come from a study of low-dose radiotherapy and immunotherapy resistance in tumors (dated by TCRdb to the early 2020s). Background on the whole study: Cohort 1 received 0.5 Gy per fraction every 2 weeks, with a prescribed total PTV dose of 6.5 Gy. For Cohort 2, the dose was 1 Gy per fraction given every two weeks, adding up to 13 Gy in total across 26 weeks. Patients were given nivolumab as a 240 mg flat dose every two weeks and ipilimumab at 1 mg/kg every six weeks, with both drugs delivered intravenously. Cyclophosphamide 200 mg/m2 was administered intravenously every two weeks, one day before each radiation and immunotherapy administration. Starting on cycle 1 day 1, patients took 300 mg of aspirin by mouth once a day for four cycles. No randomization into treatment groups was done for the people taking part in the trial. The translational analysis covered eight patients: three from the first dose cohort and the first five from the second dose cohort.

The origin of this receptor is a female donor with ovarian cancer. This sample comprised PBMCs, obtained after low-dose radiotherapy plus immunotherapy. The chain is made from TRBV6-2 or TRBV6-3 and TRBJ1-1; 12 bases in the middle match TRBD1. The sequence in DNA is TGTGCCAGCAGTAAGGGACAGGGGGCCAAGCGCACTGAAGCTTTCTTT. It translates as CASSKGQGAKRTEAFF.